This TCR beta chain was sequenced in a study of CD8+CD57+ T cells in acquired aplastic anemia. Using genomic DNA as the template, TCR beta VDJ and CDR3 profiling was carried out. TCRdb re-called the reads through MiXCR, storing one row per CDR3 protein. The repertoire includes fewer than 250,000 distinct CDR3 sequences, about half of them detected once, and 20% sits in the top ten. This clonotype appeared a single time. For sequencing, patients were chosen who had shown expansion of CD8+CD57+ cells by flow cytometry. Prior therapy had not been administered to any patient at the time of blood sampling. Sequenced: sorted CD4+, CD8+, or CD8+CD57+ T cells (not recorded which) from PBMCs. The clonotype comes from a human donor with aplastic anemia.

CDR3 nucleotide sequence: TGTGCCAGCAGCCCAAGGGGACTAGCGGGATCACCCCTCCACTTT. Translation gives CASSPRGLAGSPLHF. The chain links TRBV7-9 to TRBJ1-6, with D maybe TRBD1 (5 bases). Germline V gene lookup returns CDR1 SEHNR and CDR2 FQNEAQ (reference sequence). Trimming pared 5 bases from V and 10 bases from J, leaving 18 bases between. The CDR3 has 15 residues.